One sample yielded the 22 T cell receptor beta chains listed below, sequenced in a study of blood T cells in healthy people across ages. A second PCR of roughly 7 to 11 cycles used a sample-barcoded 5' primer and a J-beta primer mix. TCRdb independently ran MiXCR on the 5' RACE reads; one entry per CDR3 protein. The data contain 380,000 or so distinct CDR3 sequences, 50% to 60% of them singletons. Sequencing used blood. Receptors were obtained from a man aged 55 to 70 in good health.

Concerning this clonotype itself: A much bigger clone sits one base away, suggesting this may be a read error. The gene calls are TRBV9 and TRBJ2-5; tentatively, D is TRBD2 (6 bases). With the DNA end fitting TRBJ2-7 better, the J assignment may be wrong. This CDR3 is built from 15 residues. CDR1 and CDR2 (germline): SGDLS, YYNGEE. The CDR3 spells CASSPCGETGYEQYF. The CDR3 DNA is TGTGCCAGCAGCCCCTGCGGGGAGACGGGCTACGAGCAGTACTTC.

Of note for this clonotype: Given a much more abundant clone one base away, this may be a read error. V is TRBV28 and J is TRBJ1-2; D perhaps matches TRBD1 (5 bases). The CDR3 extends over 14 amino acids. Germline lookup yields CDR1 MDHEN and CDR2 SYDVKM. Trimming removed 1 base from V and 7 bases from J, with 13 bases in between. CDR3 sequence: CASSLLVRAPGYTF. In nucleotides, the CDR3 is TGTGCCAGCAGTTTATTGGTCAGGGCTCCTGGCTACACCTTC.

This clonotype was counted only a few times. This chain connects TRBV5-1 to TRBJ2-3; 7 bases agree with TRBD2. V lost 4 bases to trimming and J lost 4 bases; unmatched junction nucleotides: 0. The CDR3 loop spans 12 amino acids. CDR1 and CDR2 from the germline V gene are SGHRS and YFSETQ. In DNA form, the CDR3 reads TGCGCCAGCAGCCGGGAGGCAGATACGCAGTATTTT. Residues: CASSREADTQYF.

This sequence joins TRBV7-2 and TRBJ1-5; no definite D call. CDR3 size: 14 residues. V was pared by 0 bases and J by 3 bases, with 6 bases between. Germline V CDR1 and CDR2: SGHTA, FQGNSA. CDR3 in amino acids: CASSLAGPNQPQHF. The CDR3 coding sequence is TGTGCCAGCAGCTTAGCAGGGCCCAATCAGCCCCAGCATTTT.

This clonotype has ten or more counts. CDR3 amino acids: CASSFFSVGQLKETQYF. CDR3 bases: TGTGCCAGCAGTTTCTTTTCGGTAGGACAGTTAAAAGAGACCCAGTACTTC. The chain couples TRBV28 to TRBJ2-5; TRBD1 might be the D (6 bases). There are 17 residues in the CDR3. V lost 3 bases and J 3 bases, leaving 20 bases between the germline ends. CDR1 MDHEN and CDR2 SYDVKM come from the germline V gene.

V is TRBV4-2 and J is TRBJ2-3; 7 bases align to TRBD2. The length of the CDR3 is 15 residues. V shed 4 bases and J 4 bases; nucleotides not matched to a gene: 8. Germline lookup yields CDR1 LGHNA and CDR2 YNFKEQ. The CDR3 DNA follows: TGTGCCAGCAGCCCGCCCGCGGGAGTCGCAGATACGCAGTATTTT. Amino acids: CASSPPAGVADTQYF.

The V and J genes are TRBV7-2 and TRBJ2-3; D might be TRBD1 or TRBD2, each matching 5 bases. CDR3 length: 14 amino acids. With 2 bases removed from V and 4 bases from J, the gap between germline ends came to 10 bases. Germline CDR1 SGHTA, CDR2 FQGNSA. CDR3 bases: TGTGCCAGCAGCTTAAGGATGGGGGCAGATACGCAGTATTTT. Its protein is CASSLRMGADTQYF.

This chain links TRBV4-3 with TRBJ2-5, with TRBD1 as a possible D gene (6 bases). CDR1 and CDR2 from the germline V gene are LGHNA and YSLEER. Trimming took off 0 bases at V and 2 bases at J, with 13 bases between the two ends. The CDR3 has 16 amino acids. The CDR3 nucleotides read TGCGCCAGCAGCCAAGATCTCTGGACAGCTCAAGAGACCCAGTACTTC. Translated, it gives CASSQDLWTAQETQYF.

The chain joins TRBV12-3 or TRBV12-4 to TRBJ2-7; the D gene is possibly TRBD2 (7 bases). V lost 2 bases and J 5 bases, leaving 13 bases between the germline ends. This CDR3 comprises 14 residues. CDR3 loop: CASSLMGGGHEQYF. The DNA for the CDR3 is TGTGCCAGCAGTTTAATGGGGGGGGGGCACGAGCAGTACTTC.

The chain joins TRBV6-2 or TRBV6-3 to TRBJ2-7; D unclear. Germline-derived CDR1 and CDR2 are MNHEY and SVGEGT. The CDR3 runs to 15 residues. With 7 bases removed from V and 0 bases from J, the gap between germline ends came to 16 bases. CDR3 loop: CASIPLGRSSYEQYF. The CDR3 coding sequence is TGTGCCAGCATTCCTCTGGGAAGGAGCTCCTACGAGCAGTACTTC.

The chain employs TRBV12-3 or TRBV12-4 and TRBJ2-5; TRBD1 is a possible D gene (7 bases). Gene TRBJ2-7 matches the end of the DNA better, so the J call may be wrong. The CDR3 spans 13 residues. This CDR3 reads CASSRAGGNEQYF. The CDR3 DNA reads TGTGCCAGCTCCCGGGCAGGGGGGAACGAGCAGTACTTC.

This clonotype has just a few counts. This chain links TRBV6-1 with TRBJ2-7; D is possibly TRBD2 (6 bases). Trimming stripped 2 bases from V and 0 bases from J, with 11 bases between. Per germline, CDR1 MNHNS and CDR2 SASEGT. The CDR3 is 15 amino acids. For the CDR3, the DNA is TGTGCCAGCAGTGAATACGCGGGGAGCTCCTACGAGCAGTACTTC. Residues: CASSEYAGSSYEQYF.

The chain couples TRBV29-1 to TRBJ2-7, with D tentatively TRBD1 or TRBD2 (5 bases each). From germline, CDR1 is SQVTM and CDR2 ANQGSEA. This CDR3 region has 14 residues. V was trimmed by 4 bases and J by 4 bases, leaving 17 bases between them. DNA for the CDR3: TGCAGCGTTGTTCTTCGGCAGGGAGATTACGAGCAGTACTTC. As protein: CSVVLRQGDYEQYF.

There are a few counts of this clonotype. The genes are TRBV20-1 and TRBJ1-5, with TRBD1 matching over 8 bases. The junction had 19 bases not matched to a gene; V was cut back by 5 bases and J by 4 bases. CDR1 is DFQATT and CDR2 is SNEGSKA in the germline V gene (reference sequence). The CDR3 length is 18 residues. The CDR3 protein is CSALYRDRFLMGNQPQHF. CDR3 bases: TGCAGTGCTCTGTACCGGGACAGGTTCCTTATGGGGAATCAGCCCCAGCATTTT.

Only one count was recorded for this clonotype. This chain uses TRBV18 with TRBJ2-4; 14 bases line up with TRBD2. The CDR3 contains 15 residues. Germline loops: CDR1 KGHSH, CDR2 LQKENI. The ends lost 6 bases at V and 8 bases at J; junction bases unmatched: 6. CDR3 region: CASSQTSGRVDIQYF. The DNA for the CDR3 is TGTGCCAGCTCCCAGACTAGCGGGAGGGTGGACATTCAGTACTTC.

This clonotype was seen a few times. The genes are TRBV12-3 or TRBV12-4 and TRBJ2-1, with D perhaps matching TRBD1 (6 bases). This CDR3 comprises 13 residues. With 5 bases removed from V and 9 bases from J, the gap between germline ends came to 14 bases. The CDR3 DNA sequence: TGTGCCAGCAGTGGGTTGGGGGCCGGTGAGCAGTTCTTC. Encoded protein: CASSGLGAGEQFF.

The chain employs TRBV7-9 and TRBJ1-1; D gene unclear. CDR3 length: 13 residues. V shed 2 bases and J shed 3 bases, with 7 bases lying between them. Germline assignment: CDR1 SEHNR and CDR2 FQNEAQ (reference sequence). CDR3 bases: TGTGCCAGCAGCTTACATCCGGACACTGAAGCTTTCTTT. This encodes CASSLHPDTEAFF.

This chain connects TRBV28 to TRBJ2-3; the D is unclear. This CDR3 is 14 amino acids long. Trimming cost V 3 bases and J 3 bases, with 10 bases left between them. Germline V gives CDR1 MDHEN, CDR2 SYDVKM. CDR3 in DNA: TGTGCCAGCAGTTTTCAATCGCTGACAGATACGCAGTATTTT. Residues: CASSFQSLTDTQYF.

The chain links TRBV12-5 to TRBJ2-4; no reliable D call. Gene TRBJ2-7 matches the end of the DNA better, so the J call may be wrong. In germline, CDR1 is LGHNT, CDR2 FRNRAP. The CDR3 consists of 13 residues. The CDR3 loop reads CASGGPNSCEQYF. The DNA for the CDR3 is TGTGCTAGTGGCGGTCCCAACAGCTGCGAGCAGTACTTC.

This clonotype appeared a few times. The chain has TRBV7-6 and TRBJ2-6, with 8 bases fitting TRBD2. Per germline, CDR1 SGHVS and CDR2 FNYEAQ. The CDR3 is made up of 16 amino acids. The V segment lost 9 bases and the J segment 1 base; nucleotides outside the gene matches: 8. DNA for the CDR3: TGTGCCAGTACGGGACTAGTAGGATCTGGGGCCAACGTCCTGACTTTC. Protein product: CASTGLVGSGANVLTF.

This clonotype was seen a handful of times. The chain joins TRBV20-1 to TRBJ1-2; 10 nucleotides match TRBD1. The V gene end was trimmed by 5 bases and the J gene end by 8 bases; junction bases not matched to a gene: 5. The CDR3 totals 12 residues. CDR1 and CDR2 (germline): DFQATT, SNEGSKA (reference sequence). The CDR3 reads CSARTGGRGYTF. CDR3 bases: TGCAGTGCTCGGACAGGGGGTCGGGGCTACACCTTC.

The genes are TRBV7-2 and TRBJ2-5; D might be TRBD1 or TRBD2, each matching 5 bases. Germline V lookup: CDR1 SGHTA, CDR2 FQGNSA. The CDR3 loop spans 15 amino acids. V lost 5 bases and J 5 bases, leaving 18 bases between the germline ends. The CDR3 is CASSPGTVRTETQYF. CDR3 DNA: TGTGCCAGCAGCCCCGGGACCGTAAGAACGGAGACCCAGTACTTC.